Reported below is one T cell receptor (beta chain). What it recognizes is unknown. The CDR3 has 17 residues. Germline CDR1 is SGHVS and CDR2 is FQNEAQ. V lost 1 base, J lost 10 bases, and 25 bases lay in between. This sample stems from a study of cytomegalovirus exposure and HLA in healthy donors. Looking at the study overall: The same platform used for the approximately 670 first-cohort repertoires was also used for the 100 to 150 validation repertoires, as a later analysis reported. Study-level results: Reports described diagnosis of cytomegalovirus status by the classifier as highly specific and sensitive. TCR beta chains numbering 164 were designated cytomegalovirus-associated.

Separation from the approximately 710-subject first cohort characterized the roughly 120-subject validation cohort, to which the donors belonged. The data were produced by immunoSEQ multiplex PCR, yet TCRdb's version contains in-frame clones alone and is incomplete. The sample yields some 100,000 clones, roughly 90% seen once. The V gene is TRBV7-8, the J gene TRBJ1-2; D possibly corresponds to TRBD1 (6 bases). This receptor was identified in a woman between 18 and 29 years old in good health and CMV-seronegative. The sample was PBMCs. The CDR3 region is CASSLGTALPDEVVYTF. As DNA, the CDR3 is TGTGCCAGCAGCTTAGGGACAGCCTTGCCGGACGAGGTTGTCTACACCTTC.